This record concerns one T cell receptor (beta chain) sequence. The entry originates in a study of CD8 T cells in Susac syndrome. The CDR3 is made up of 19 amino acids. CDR1 is LGHDT, CDR2 YNNKEL, per germline (reference sequence). V gave up 0 bases and J gave up 1 base, with 19 bases separating them. The multiple sclerosis controls, all treatment-naive patients, had relapsing-remitting disease that was stable or active. Negative isolation yielded CD8+ and CD4+ T cells; FACS enriched TEMRA cells. RNA, at about 0.45 to 1 ug, was reverse transcribed with random hexamers. TCRdb recomputed calls from the immunoSEQ multiplex PCR reads with MiXCR, one row per CDR3 protein. The sample includes 200,000 or so distinct CDR3 sequences, roughly 95% seen only once; the top ten take approximately 0.093%.

The receptor was derived from a human donor with multiple sclerosis. The sample taken for sequencing was CD4+ T cells from PBMCs. J is TRBJ1-5 and V is TRBV3-1; possibly TRBD1 for D (5 bases). The CDR3 nucleotides read TGTGCCAGCAGCCAAGAAGGACGGCGGGCAGGGTGGAGCAATCAGCCCCAGCATTTT. It specifies CASSQEGRRAGWSNQPQHF.